The entry that follows covers one T cell receptor (beta chain) sequence. The sample originates from a study of blood T cells in healthy people across ages. The V segment lost 6 bases and the J segment 1 base; nucleotides outside the gene matches: 9. The CDR3 runs to 18 residues. Germline values: CDR1 SNHLY, CDR2 FYNNEI. For the second PCR, which ran for about 6 to 12 cycles, a sample-barcoded 5' primer and a J-beta primer mix were used. Individual samples furnished no less than 3 million CDR3-containing paired-end reads apiece. TCRdb itself ran the 5' RACE reads through MiXCR, one entry per CDR3 protein. The table includes roughly 1,500,000 distinct CDR3 sequences, approximately 32% detected once. Per sample, a minimum of 6 million PBMCs were isolated. Per sample, at least 6 micrograms of total RNA were extracted.

The sequenced sample was blood. The chain links TRBV2 to TRBJ2-5, with 15 nucleotides matching TRBD2. This receptor was identified in a woman aged 25 to 39 in good health. CDR3 sequence reads: CASSPGLAGGPPQETQYF. The CDR3 bases are TGTGCCAGCAGCCCGGGACTAGCGGGAGGACCTCCCCAAGAGACCCAGTACTTC.